The 9 T cell receptor beta chains in this list originate from one sample, sequenced in a study of blood T cell repertoires in COVID-19. Sequencing used immunoSEQ multiplex PCR; TCRdb keeps in-frame clones, though not all of them. The sample holds fewer than 200,000 clones, 80% to 90% seen once. The sequencing input was peripheral blood. These receptors were taken from a man aged 50-59 years with active or convalescent COVID-19.

This chain links TRBV14 with TRBJ1-4; unclear D gene. Germline values: CDR1 SGHDN, CDR2 FVKESK. V was cut by 2 bases and J by 7 bases, with 5 bases left in between. The CDR3 sequence is 12 residues long. As DNA, the CDR3 is TGTGCCAGCAGCCAATCCGTTGAAAAACTGTTTTTT. It specifies CASSQSVEKLFF. Supplemented by reference TRBV14 and TRBJ1-4, the full variable domain reads EAGVTQFPSHSVIEKGQTVTLRCDPISGHDNLYWYRRVMGKEIKFLLHFVKESKQDESGMPNNRFLAERTGGTYSTLKVQPAELEDSGVYFCASSQSVEKLFFGSGTQLSVL.

In its sample, this clone was seen a few times. The CDR3 DNA reads TGTGCCAGCAGTCCAGACAGGGTTTCACCCCTCCACTTT. Protein: CASSPDRVSPLHF. The chain links TRBV3-1 (or the pseudogene TRBV3-2) to TRBJ1-6, with 7 bases fitting TRBD1. This CDR3 contains 13 residues. V shed 6 bases and J 9 bases; nucleotides not matched to a gene: 5. Germline loops: CDR1 LGHDT, CDR2 YNNKEL (reference sequence).

The rearrangement uses TRBV2 and TRBJ2-7; D is undetermined. This CDR3 has 12 residues. Germline V gene lookup returns CDR1 SNHLY and CDR2 FYNNEI. V was trimmed by 5 bases and J by 2 bases, leaving 7 bases between them. This chain's CDR3 is CASSSDTYEQYF. The CDR3 nucleotides read TGTGCCAGCAGTTCAGATACCTACGAGCAGTACTTC.

The V and J genes are TRBV19 and TRBJ1-6, with TRBD1 identical over 8 bases. CDR1 and CDR2 (germline): LNHDA, SQIVND (reference sequence). V shed 5 bases, J shed 9 bases, and the junction held 9 bases outside the gene matches. The CDR3 has 15 amino acids. The CDR3 region is CASSERTGYGSPLHF. The CDR3 coding sequence is TGTGCCAGTAGTGAGAGGACAGGGTATGGTTCACCCCTCCACTTT.

The rearrangement links TRBV5-1 to TRBJ2-2; D remains ambiguous. Germline CDR1 reads SGHRS; CDR2 reads YFSETQ. The CDR3 has 16 amino acids. The ends were cut back, 0 bases at V and 0 bases at J, with 9 bases in the middle. The CDR3 is CASSLDSRANTGELFF. CDR3 bases: TGCGCCAGCAGCTTGGATAGCAGAGCGAACACCGGGGAGCTGTTTTTT.

The chain couples TRBV19 to TRBJ1-5; D is ambiguous. CDR3 size: 16 residues. V was shortened by 3 bases and J by 2 bases, with 14 bases between the two germline ends. Germline CDR1 and CDR2: LNHDA and SQIVND (reference sequence). The CDR3 nucleotides are TGTGCCAGTAGTATTGGAACGGTGGAGGGCAATCAGCCCCAGCATTTT. This codes for CASSIGTVEGNQPQHF.

This chain connects TRBV10-2 to TRBJ1-4, with a tentative D call TRBD1 (6 bases). V was clipped by 2 bases and J by 0 bases, with 7 bases between them. The CDR3 covers 15 residues. Germline lookup yields CDR1 WSHSY and CDR2 SAAADI. In nucleotides, the CDR3 is TGCGCCAGCAGTGAGCAGGGGACAACTAATGAAAAACTGTTTTTT. This encodes CASSEQGTTNEKLFF.

The rearrangement uses TRBV19 and TRBJ1-1, with 7 bases identical to TRBD1. This CDR3 region has 14 residues. Germline lookup yields CDR1 LNHDA and CDR2 SQIVND (reference sequence). V dropped 7 bases and J dropped 0; count of bases not matched to a gene: 5. The CDR3 nucleotides read TGTGCCAGTACAGGGACAGCGGTGAACACTGAAGCTTTCTTT. Translating gives CASTGTAVNTEAFF. The entire variable domain, with the rest obtained from reference TRBV19 and TRBJ1-1, is as follows: DGGITQSPKYLFRKEGQNVTLSCEQNLNHDAMYWYRQDPGQGLRLIYYSQIVNDFQKGDIAEGYSVSREKKESFPLTVTSAQKNPTAFYLCASTGTAVNTEAFFGQGTRLTVV.

This clone turned up a few times. The rearrangement joins TRBV19 to TRBJ2-7; D may be TRBD1 (6 bases). With 1 base removed from V and 1 base from J, the gap between germline ends came to 11 bases. The V gene's germline CDR1 is LNHDA and CDR2 SQIVND (reference sequence). This CDR3 is 15 amino acids long. CDR3 nucleotide sequence: TGTGCCAGTAGTATAGGCAGGGGTTATTCCTACGAGCAGTACTTC. As protein: CASSIGRGYSYEQYF.